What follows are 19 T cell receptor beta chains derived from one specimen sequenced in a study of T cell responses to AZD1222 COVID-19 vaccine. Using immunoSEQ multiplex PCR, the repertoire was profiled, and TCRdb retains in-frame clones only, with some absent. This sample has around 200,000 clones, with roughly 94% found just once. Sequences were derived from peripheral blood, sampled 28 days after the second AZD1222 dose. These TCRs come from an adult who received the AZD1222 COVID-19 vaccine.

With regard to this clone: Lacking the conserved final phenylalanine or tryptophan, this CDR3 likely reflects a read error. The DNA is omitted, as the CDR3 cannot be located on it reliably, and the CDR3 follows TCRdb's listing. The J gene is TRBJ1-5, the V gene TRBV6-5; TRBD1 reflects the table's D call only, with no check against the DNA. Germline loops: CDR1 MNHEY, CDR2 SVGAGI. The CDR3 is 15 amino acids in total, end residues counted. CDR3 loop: CASRPLDTGTGSLRV.

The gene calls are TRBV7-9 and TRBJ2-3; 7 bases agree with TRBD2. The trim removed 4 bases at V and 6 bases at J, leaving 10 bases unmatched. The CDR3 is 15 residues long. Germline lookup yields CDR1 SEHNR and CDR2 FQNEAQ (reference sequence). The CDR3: CASSSGTTEGDTQYF. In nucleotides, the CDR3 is TGTGCCAGCAGCTCCGGGACTACCGAGGGGGATACGCAGTATTTT.

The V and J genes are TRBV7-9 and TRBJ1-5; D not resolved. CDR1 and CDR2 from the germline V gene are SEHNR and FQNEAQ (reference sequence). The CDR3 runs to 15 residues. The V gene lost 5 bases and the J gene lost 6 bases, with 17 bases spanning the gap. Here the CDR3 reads CASSPGSAASQPQHF. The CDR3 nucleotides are TGTGCCAGCAGCCCCGGGTCGGCGGCAAGTCAGCCCCAGCATTTT.

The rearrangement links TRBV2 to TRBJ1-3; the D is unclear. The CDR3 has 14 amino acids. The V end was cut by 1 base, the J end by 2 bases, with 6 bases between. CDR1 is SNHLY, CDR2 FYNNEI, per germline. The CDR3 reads CASSEVGTGNTIYF. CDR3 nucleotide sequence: TGTGCCAGCAGTGAAGTGGGGACTGGAAACACCATATATTTT.

CDR3 DNA sequence: TGTGCCAGCAGCTGGGGATCTGCTGGGGCCAACGTCCTGACTTTC. It specifies CASSWGSAGANVLTF. This chain uses TRBV7-3 with TRBJ2-6, with D hard to call. The CDR3 runs 15 residues. Germline CDR1 and CDR2: SGHTA and FQGTGA. With 4 bases removed from V and 2 bases from J, the gap between germline ends came to 9 bases. The full variable domain, in which reference TRBV7-3 and TRBJ2-6 provide the parts outside the CDR3, is GAGVSQTPSNKVTEKGKYVELRCDPISGHTALYWYRQSLGQGPEFLIYFQGTGAADDSGLPNDRFFAVRPEGSVSTLKIQRTERGDSAVYLCASSWGSAGANVLTFGAGSRLTVL.

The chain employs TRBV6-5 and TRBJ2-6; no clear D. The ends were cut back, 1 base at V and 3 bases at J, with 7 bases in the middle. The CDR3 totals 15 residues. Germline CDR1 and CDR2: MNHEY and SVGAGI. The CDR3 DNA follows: TGTGCCAGCAGTTACTTCGGCAATGGGGCCAACGTCCTGACTTTC. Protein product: CASSYFGNGANVLTF.

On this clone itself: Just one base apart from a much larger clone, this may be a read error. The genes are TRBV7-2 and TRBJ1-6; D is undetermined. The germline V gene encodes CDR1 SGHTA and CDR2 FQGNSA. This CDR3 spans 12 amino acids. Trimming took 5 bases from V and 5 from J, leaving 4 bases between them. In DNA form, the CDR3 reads TGTGCCAGCAGCGTAAATAATTCACCCCTCCACTTT. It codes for CASSVNNSPLHF.

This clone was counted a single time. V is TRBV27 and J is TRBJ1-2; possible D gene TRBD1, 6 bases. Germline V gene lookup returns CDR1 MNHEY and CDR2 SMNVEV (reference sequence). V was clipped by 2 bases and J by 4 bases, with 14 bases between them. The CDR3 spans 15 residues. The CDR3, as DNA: TGTGCCAGCAGTTTAGAAGGGGGGGCTGGCTATGGCTACACCTTC. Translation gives CASSLEGGAGYGYTF.

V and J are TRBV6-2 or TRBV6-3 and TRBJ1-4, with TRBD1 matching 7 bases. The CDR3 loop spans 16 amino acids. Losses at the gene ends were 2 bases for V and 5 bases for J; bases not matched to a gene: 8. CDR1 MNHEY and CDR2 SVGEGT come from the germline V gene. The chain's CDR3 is CASSYGTAITNEKLFF. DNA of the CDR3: TGTGCCAGCAGTTACGGGACAGCGATAACGAATGAAAAACTGTTTTTT.

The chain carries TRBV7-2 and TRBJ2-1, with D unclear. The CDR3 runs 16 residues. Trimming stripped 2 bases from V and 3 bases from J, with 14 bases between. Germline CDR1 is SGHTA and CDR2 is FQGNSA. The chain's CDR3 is CASSLLPENIYNEQFF. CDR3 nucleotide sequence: TGTGCCAGCAGCTTACTTCCCGAAAACATCTACAATGAGCAGTTCTTC.

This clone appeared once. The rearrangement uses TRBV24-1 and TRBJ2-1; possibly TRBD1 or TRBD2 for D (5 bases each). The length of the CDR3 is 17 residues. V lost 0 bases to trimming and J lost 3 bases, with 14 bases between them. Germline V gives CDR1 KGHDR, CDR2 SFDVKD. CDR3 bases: TGTGCCACCAGTGATTTGCCGGGGCCCGAACGCTACAATGAGCAGTTCTTC. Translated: CATSDLPGPERYNEQFF.

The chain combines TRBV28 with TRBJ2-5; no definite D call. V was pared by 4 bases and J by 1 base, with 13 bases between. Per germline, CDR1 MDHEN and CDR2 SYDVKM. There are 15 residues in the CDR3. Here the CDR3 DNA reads TGTGCCAGCAGTTCCCACGCCACAGTCCAAGAGACCCAGTACTTC. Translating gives CASSSHATVQETQYF. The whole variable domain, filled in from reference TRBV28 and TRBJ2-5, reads DVKVTQSSRYLVKRTGEKVFLECVQDMDHENMFWYRQDPGLGLRLIYFSYDVKMKEKGDIPEGYSVSREKKERFSLILESASTNQTSMYLCASSSHATVQETQYFGPGTRLLVL.

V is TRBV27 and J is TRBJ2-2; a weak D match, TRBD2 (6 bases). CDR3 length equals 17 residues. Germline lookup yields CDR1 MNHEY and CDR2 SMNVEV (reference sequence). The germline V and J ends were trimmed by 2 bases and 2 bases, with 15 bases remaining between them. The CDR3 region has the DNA TGTGCCAGCAGTTTAGAGAGCGGGCAATCTAACACCGGGGAGCTGTTTTTT. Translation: CASSLESGQSNTGELFF.

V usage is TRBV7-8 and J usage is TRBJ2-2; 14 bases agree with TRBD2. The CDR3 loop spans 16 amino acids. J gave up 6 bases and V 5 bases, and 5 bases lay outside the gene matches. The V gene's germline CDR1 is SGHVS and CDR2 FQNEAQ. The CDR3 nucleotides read TGTGCCAGCAGCCCAAGACTAGCGGGAGGGCCCGGGGAGCTGTTTTTT. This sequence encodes CASSPRLAGGPGELFF.

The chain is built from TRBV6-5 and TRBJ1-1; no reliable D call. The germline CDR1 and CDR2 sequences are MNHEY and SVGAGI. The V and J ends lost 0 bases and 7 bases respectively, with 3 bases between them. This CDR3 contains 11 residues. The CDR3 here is CASSYSSEAFF. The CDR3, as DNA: TGTGCCAGCAGTTACTCGAGTGAAGCTTTCTTT.

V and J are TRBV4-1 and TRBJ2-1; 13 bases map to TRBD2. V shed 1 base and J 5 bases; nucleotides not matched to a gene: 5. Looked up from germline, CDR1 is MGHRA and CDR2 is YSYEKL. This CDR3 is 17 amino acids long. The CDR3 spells CASSQGLAGGNHNEQFF. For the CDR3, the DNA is TGCGCCAGCAGCCAAGGACTAGCGGGGGGAAACCACAATGAGCAGTTCTTC.

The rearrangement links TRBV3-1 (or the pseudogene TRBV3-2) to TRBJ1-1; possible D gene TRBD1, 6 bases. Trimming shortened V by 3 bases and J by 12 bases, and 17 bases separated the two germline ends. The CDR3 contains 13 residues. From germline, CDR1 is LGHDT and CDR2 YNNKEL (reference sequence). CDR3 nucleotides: TGTGCCAGCAGCCAGATCCGGGACACCGAACCTTTCTTT. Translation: CASSQIRDTEPFF.

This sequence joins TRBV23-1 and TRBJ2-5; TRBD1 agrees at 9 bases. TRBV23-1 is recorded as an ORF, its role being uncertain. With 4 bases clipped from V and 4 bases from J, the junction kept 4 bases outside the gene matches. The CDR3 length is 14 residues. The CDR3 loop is CASSRMDRGETQYF. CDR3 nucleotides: TGCGCCAGCAGTCGCATGGACAGGGGAGAGACCCAGTACTTC.

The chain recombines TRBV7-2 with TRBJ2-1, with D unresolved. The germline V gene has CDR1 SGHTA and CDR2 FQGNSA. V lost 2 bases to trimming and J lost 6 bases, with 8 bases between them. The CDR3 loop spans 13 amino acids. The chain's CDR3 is CASSLSASNEQFF. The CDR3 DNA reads TGTGCCAGCAGCTTATCTGCGAGCAATGAGCAGTTCTTC.